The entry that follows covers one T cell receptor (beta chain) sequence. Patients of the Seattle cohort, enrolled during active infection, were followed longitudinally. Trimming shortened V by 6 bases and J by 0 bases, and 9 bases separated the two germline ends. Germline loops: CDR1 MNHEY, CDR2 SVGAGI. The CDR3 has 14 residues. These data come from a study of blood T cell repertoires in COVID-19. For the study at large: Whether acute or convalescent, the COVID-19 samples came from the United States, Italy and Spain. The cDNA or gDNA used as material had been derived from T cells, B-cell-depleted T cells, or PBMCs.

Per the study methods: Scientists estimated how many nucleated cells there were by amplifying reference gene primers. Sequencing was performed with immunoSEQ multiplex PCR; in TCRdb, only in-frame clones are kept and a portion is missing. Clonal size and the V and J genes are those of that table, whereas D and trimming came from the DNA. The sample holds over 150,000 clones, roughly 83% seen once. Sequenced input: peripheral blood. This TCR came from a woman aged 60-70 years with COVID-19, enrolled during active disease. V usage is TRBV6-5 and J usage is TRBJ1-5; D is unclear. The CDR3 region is CASSPRVSNQPQHF. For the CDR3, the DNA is TGTGCCAGCAGCCCCCGGGTTAGCAATCAGCCCCAGCATTTT.